This T cell receptor (beta chain) derives from a study of CXCR3-negative and CXCR3-positive naive CD8 T cells. The wider study: Sequencing gave about 140 million TRB reads overall, about 1.5 +/- 0.3 million per library. General study results and limits: Similar TRBV-TRBJ gene usage was seen in naive CXCR3-negative and CXCR3-positive cells, but not in memory cells. Memory CD8+ cells showed much lower diversity, while both naive subsets were comparably high. Hydrophobicity of TRB CDR3s was greater in CXCR3-positive naive cells than in CXCR3-negative naive cells.

The CDR3 covers 16 residues. Germline V lookup: CDR1 MNHEY, CDR2 SVGAGI. Note on this clonotype: Its antigen is as yet unknown.

CD45RO-CCR7+CD27+CD95- characterized naive CD8+ T cells. Via 5' RACE with UMI labels, TRB cDNA libraries were prepared. TCRdb reprocessed the 5' RACE reads, keeping one entry per CDR3 protein, no DNA. Seen in this sample are 55,000 to 70,000 distinct CDR3 sequences; the ten most common clones hold approximately 0.71%. The rearrangement links TRBV6-5 to TRBJ2-3; TCRdb returns TRBD2, unconfirmable since there is no DNA. Material: naive CXCR3+ CD8+ T cells from blood. Specified subset: CD45RO-CCR7+CD27+CD95- naive CD8+ T cells expressing CXCR3 (TNR3+). The origin of this receptor is a human donor in good health. Some clones in this sample may be carry-over from other donors' samples. The CDR3 sequence: CASSYQTSGGGDTQYF.